Below are 2 T cell receptor beta chains sequenced from a single sample in a study of T cell responses to AZD1222 COVID-19 vaccine. Profiling relied on immunoSEQ multiplex PCR, and the TCRdb table lists in-frame clones only, not all of them. Among some 70,000 clones listed, 84% were seen once. This specimen consisted of peripheral blood, obtained on day 0 of AZD1222 vaccination. All receptors come from an adult in good health.

CDR3 in DNA: TGTGCCAGCAGCCAAGAGGTAAATGAAAAACTGTTTTTT. Amino acid sequence: CASSQEVNEKLFF. J is TRBJ1-4 and V is TRBV4-2; D is ambiguous. This CDR3 comprises 13 residues. Germline CDR1 is LGHNA and CDR2 is YNFKEQ. The V end lost 0 bases, the J end lost 5 bases, and 4 bases lay between the germline ends.

The J gene is TRBJ1-2, the V gene TRBV6-4, with 9 bases that match TRBD1. Trimming cost V 3 bases and J 5 bases; bases outside gene matches: 7. Germline V CDR1 and CDR2: MRHNA, SNTAGT. This CDR3 region has 15 residues. The chain's CDR3 is CASSEGTGTIYGYTF. The CDR3 region has the DNA TGTGCCAGCAGTGAAGGGACAGGGACCATTTATGGCTACACCTTC.